This T cell receptor beta chain was recovered during a study of control samples from healthy donors and cancer patients. The CDR3 length is 14 residues. Trimming at V came to 3 bases and at J to 7 bases, leaving 5 bases not matched to a gene. Per germline, CDR1 SGHAT and CDR2 FQNNGV. Produced via immunoSEQ multiplex PCR; TCRdb's table is partial and in-frame only. The table records tens of thousands of clones, just over 90% of them present only once. The rearrangement links TRBV11-2 to TRBJ1-2; 10 positions agree with TRBD1. The TCR sequence derives from a man aged 45-65 years with lung cancer. Input material: PBMCs. The CDR3 loop is CASSFGTGESGYTF. The CDR3 DNA reads TGTGCCAGCAGCTTCGGGACAGGGGAGTCTGGCTACACCTTC.